What follows are 18 T cell receptor beta chains derived from one specimen sequenced in a study of T cell responses to AZD1222 COVID-19 vaccine. Profiling relied on immunoSEQ multiplex PCR, and the TCRdb table lists in-frame clones only, not all of them. The repertoire holds about 110,000 clones, with under 85% as singletons. The sample in question was peripheral blood, obtained on day 0 of AZD1222 vaccination. The source is an adult in good health.

The table lists this clone with a few counts. The chain uses TRBV6-6 and TRBJ2-5; unclear D gene. The CDR3 is made up of 15 amino acids. V gave up 4 bases and J gave up 2 bases, with 14 bases separating them. CDR1 and CDR2 from the germline V gene are MNHNY and SVGAGI (reference sequence). The CDR3 sequence is CASSSARLKQETQYF. The CDR3 DNA is TGTGCCAGCAGTTCCGCCCGGCTAAAGCAAGAGACCCAGTACTTC.

The rearrangement links TRBV12-3 or TRBV12-4 to TRBJ2-1; D gene ambiguous. Trimming left V 4 bases short and J 9 bases short, with 13 bases between. This CDR3 has 13 amino acids. The CDR3 bases are TGTGCCAGCAGTTCTATAAAGACTGGTGAGCAGTTCTTC. Protein sequence: CASSSIKTGEQFF.

This chain joins TRBV2 and TRBJ1-1; D is ambiguous. Germline V gives CDR1 SNHLY, CDR2 FYNNEI. V was cut by 1 base and J by 10 bases, with 16 bases left in between. The CDR3 has 14 residues. The CDR3: CASSEEAARRGAFF. The CDR3 bases are TGTGCCAGCAGTGAAGAGGCCGCACGCCGCGGAGCTTTCTTT.

The chain has TRBV19 and TRBJ1-4; D perhaps matches TRBD1 (5 bases). Trimming removed 5 bases from V and 8 bases from J, with 15 bases in between. Looked up from germline, CDR1 is LNHDA and CDR2 is SQIVND (reference sequence). The CDR3 extends over 14 amino acids. The CDR3 protein is CASSAWGVGEKLFF. CDR3 DNA sequence: TGTGCCAGTAGTGCCTGGGGGGTCGGGGAAAAACTGTTTTTT. Drawing the rest from reference TRBV19 and TRBJ1-4, the complete variable domain is DGGITQSPKYLFRKEGQNVTLSCEQNLNHDAMYWYRQDPGQGLRLIYYSQIVNDFQKGDIAEGYSVSREKKESFPLTVTSAQKNPTAFYLCASSAWGVGEKLFFGSGTQLSVL.

This clone was picked up one time. The chain couples TRBV11-3 to TRBJ2-3; no clear D. The CDR3 spans 14 residues. V lost 1 base and J lost 1, with 6 bases in between. Germline V lookup: CDR1 SGHNT, CDR2 YENEEA. CDR3 amino acids: CASSLGGGTDTQYF. The CDR3 DNA reads as TGTGCCAGCAGCTTAGGTGGGGGCACAGATACGCAGTATTTT.

This chain links TRBV4-3 with TRBJ2-1, with a possible D match to TRBD2 (6 bases). Germline V gene data show CDR1 as LGHNA and CDR2 as YSLEER. The CDR3 runs 16 residues. V gave up 0 bases and J gave up 6 bases, with 15 bases separating them. The CDR3 nucleotides read TGCGCCAGCAGCCAAGATATGACTAGGTCAGGCAATGAGCAGTTCTTC. Translating it yields CASSQDMTRSGNEQFF.

V is TRBV7-9 and J is TRBJ1-4; tentative D call: TRBD1 (5 bases). The germline V gene has CDR1 SEHNR and CDR2 FQNEAQ (reference sequence). CDR3 length: 17 residues. V lost 2 bases, J lost 10 bases, and 23 bases lay in between. In DNA form, the CDR3 reads TGTGCCAGCAGCTTATCAAGGGACCAACAAGCTAGGGGAAAACTGTTTTTT. Its translation is CASSLSRDQQARGKLFF.

The chain carries TRBV28 and TRBJ2-7; D gene unclear. Trimming removed 5 bases at V and 3 bases at J, with 8 bases between. This CDR3 is built from 12 residues. Germline loops: CDR1 MDHEN, CDR2 SYDVKM. CDR3: CASSLNYYEQYF. CDR3 sequence (DNA): TGTGCCAGCAGTCTGAACTACTACGAGCAGTACTTC.

This chain links TRBV19 with TRBJ1-5; 7 bases fit TRBD1. CDR1 and CDR2 (germline): LNHDA, SQIVND (reference sequence). The V gene end was trimmed by 3 bases and the J gene end by 1 base; junction bases not matched to a gene: 3. The CDR3 totals 15 residues. The CDR3 DNA reads TGTGCCAGTAGTATTAGGGGACAGAGCAATCAGCCCCAGCATTTT. This sequence encodes CASSIRGQSNQPQHF.

The chain employs TRBV5-4 and TRBJ1-2; unclear D gene. With 4 bases removed from V and 1 base from J, the gap between germline ends came to 17 bases. CDR1 is SGHNT, CDR2 YYREEE, per germline (reference sequence). CDR3 length: 16 amino acids. CDR3 loop: CASSRILGNLNYGYTF. The CDR3 DNA reads TGTGCCAGCAGCCGAATACTGGGTAACCTTAACTATGGCTACACCTTC.

The rearrangement joins TRBV27 to TRBJ2-7; D is uncertain. The germline V and J ends were trimmed by 5 bases and 3 bases, with 11 bases remaining between them. The CDR3 is made up of 13 amino acids. CDR1 and CDR2 from the germline V gene are MNHEY and SMNVEV (reference sequence). For the CDR3, the DNA is TGTGCCAGCAGTACCCCCAACAGCTACGAGCAGTACTTC. Amino acid sequence: CASSTPNSYEQYF.

V and J are TRBV6-2 or TRBV6-3 and TRBJ2-1; D ambiguous. Germline V gene sequence: CDR1 MNHEY, CDR2 SVGEGT. Trimming took off 4 bases at V and 4 bases at J, with 5 bases between the two ends. The length of the CDR3 is 12 residues. The CDR3 region has the DNA TGTGCCAGCAGTTCCGAGTACAATGAGCAGTTCTTC. Protein sequence: CASSSEYNEQFF.

The chain employs TRBV4-3 and TRBJ2-7; 7 bases line up with TRBD2. CDR1 and CDR2 (germline): LGHNA, YSLEER. The CDR3 spans 18 residues. V lost 0 bases, J lost 0 bases, and 11 bases stayed unmatched. CDR3 nucleotide sequence: TGCGCCAGCAGCCAAGAGGGTTCACGGGGGGATCTCTCCTACGAGCAGTACTTC. Its translation: CASSQEGSRGDLSYEQYF.

This clone was counted a few times. This sequence joins TRBV28 and TRBJ1-4, with TRBD1 as a possible D gene (5 bases). CDR3 length: 14 residues. V was shortened by 4 bases and J by 4 bases, with 10 bases between the two germline ends. Germline CDR1 reads MDHEN; CDR2 reads SYDVKM. In nucleotides, the CDR3 is TGTGCCAGCAGTTACCAGGGTGGTAATGAAAAACTGTTTTTT. Its translation: CASSYQGGNEKLFF.

The chain has TRBV20-1 and TRBJ1-2; maybe TRBD1 (6 bases). Germline loops: CDR1 DFQATT, CDR2 SNEGSKA (reference sequence). V was cut by 3 bases and J by 2 bases, with 16 bases left in between. CDR3 length: 15 residues. CDR3: CSASVGGGANYGYTF. Written as DNA, the CDR3 is TGCAGTGCTAGTGTAGGGGGAGGGGCGAACTATGGCTACACCTTC.

V is TRBV29-1 and J is TRBJ1-2; 8 bases line up with TRBD1. CDR1 is SQVTM and CDR2 is ANQGSEA in the germline V gene. Trimming at V came to 5 bases and at J to 6 bases, leaving 8 bases not matched to a gene. The CDR3 spans 13 residues. The chain's CDR3 is CSVTDRGEHGYTF. In nucleotides, the CDR3 is TGCAGCGTTACCGACAGGGGAGAGCATGGCTACACCTTC. Full variable domain (outside the CDR3, taken from reference TRBV29-1 and TRBJ1-2): SAVISQKPSRDICQRGTSLTIQCQVDSQVTMMFWYRQQPGQSLTLIATANQGSEATYESGFVIDKFPISRPNLTFSTLTVSNMSPEDSSIYLCSVTDRGEHGYTFGSGTRLTVV.

This rearrangement joins TRBV7-6 to TRBJ1-2; 7 bases agree with TRBD1. The trim removed 2 bases at V and 6 bases at J, leaving 9 bases unmatched. CDR3 length: 15 amino acids. Germline V gene lookup returns CDR1 SGHVS and CDR2 FNYEAQ. The CDR3 is CASSLNRGQVHGYTF. DNA for the CDR3: TGTGCCAGCAGCTTAAATAGAGGACAGGTACATGGCTACACCTTC.

The table lists this clone with a count of one. J is TRBJ1-5 and V is TRBV19, with D perhaps TRBD1 (6 bases). This CDR3 is built from 15 residues. The germline V and J ends were trimmed by 6 bases and 6 bases, with 18 bases remaining between them. Per the germline V gene, CDR1 is LNHDA and CDR2 is SQIVND (reference sequence). The CDR3 DNA reads as TGTGCCAGTAGGGTCCCCGGGGGCATCGGTCAGCCCCAGCATTTT. As protein: CASRVPGGIGQPQHF.